This TCR beta chain was recorded in a study of blood T cell repertoires in COVID-19. Study-wide background: The United States, Italy and Spain provided the acute and convalescent COVID-19 samples. PBMCs, B-cell-depleted T cells, or T cells provided the cDNA or gDNA that made up the material.

Trimming took off 8 bases at V and 2 bases at J, with 21 bases between the two ends. CDR1 is MDHEN and CDR2 is SYDVKM in the germline V gene. The CDR3 totals 16 residues. Libraries were prepared by immunoSEQ multiplex PCR; TCRdb keeps only in-frame clonotypes and omits some of them. The table records about 47,000 clones, roughly 63% of them present only once. Sequencing input: peripheral blood. This sequence originates from an elderly man with acute or convalescent COVID-19. The V and J genes are TRBV28 and TRBJ1-2; possibly TRBD1 for D (6 bases). As DNA, the CDR3 is TGTGCCAGCTCCGGGACACTGGCCGAAAACAACTATGGCTACACCTTC. This gives the protein CASSGTLAENNYGYTF.